Detailed here is one T cell receptor beta chain. RNA transcripts yielded amplified TCR beta CDR3 regions. The HTBI primer set was used in a first-round RT-PCR of the TCR CDR3. TCRdb fed the multiplex PCR reads into MiXCR, producing one record per CDR3 protein. The sample has roughly 700,000 distinct CDR3 sequences, 30% to 40% seen once. The entry originates in a study of T cells in Graves' hyperthyroidism and ophthalmopathy. Trimming took off 11 bases at V and 4 bases at J, with 21 bases between the two ends. Germline V gene lookup returns CDR1 SGHTA and CDR2 FQGNSA. This CDR3 spans 15 amino acids. What was sequenced was blood. This TCR was recovered from a woman between 40 and 50 years old with Graves' hyperthyroidism. This chain links TRBV7-2 with TRBJ1-5; D is uncertain. CDR3 sequence: CAWSRSPAINQPQHF. CDR3 nucleotides: TGTGCCTGGAGCAGGAGCCCAGCGATTAATCAGCCCCAGCATTTT.